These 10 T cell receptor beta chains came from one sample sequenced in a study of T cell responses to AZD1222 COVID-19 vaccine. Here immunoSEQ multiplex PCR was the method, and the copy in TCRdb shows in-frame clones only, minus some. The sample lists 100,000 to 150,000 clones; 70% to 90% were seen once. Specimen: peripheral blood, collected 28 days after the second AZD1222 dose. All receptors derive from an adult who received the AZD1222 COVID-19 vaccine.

As DNA, the CDR3 is TGTGCCAGCAGCTTAGAGAGAGCGGGGGGAGAGACCCAGTACTTC. This translates into CASSLERAGGETQYF. The chain links TRBV11-2 to TRBJ2-5, with 9 bases identical to TRBD2. The trim removed 0 bases at V and 4 bases at J, leaving 3 bases unmatched. The CDR3 runs 15 residues. Germline V gene data show CDR1 as SGHAT and CDR2 as FQNNGV.

DNA for the CDR3: TGTGCCAGCAGTTACTCAGGGGGAGAGACCCAGTACTTC. Translated: CASSYSGGETQYF. V is TRBV3-1 (or the pseudogene TRBV3-2) and J is TRBJ2-5, with TRBD1 matching 7 bases. CDR1 is LGHDT and CDR2 is YNNKEL in the germline V gene (reference sequence). V dropped 6 bases and J dropped 4; count of bases not matched to a gene: 5. This CDR3 spans 13 amino acids.

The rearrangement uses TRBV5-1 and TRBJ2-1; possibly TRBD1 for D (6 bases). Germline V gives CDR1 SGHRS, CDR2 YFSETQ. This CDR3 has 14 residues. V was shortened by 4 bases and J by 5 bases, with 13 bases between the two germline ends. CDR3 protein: CASSITGTHNEQFF. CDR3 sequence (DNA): TGCGCCAGCAGCATAACAGGGACCCACAATGAGCAGTTCTTC.

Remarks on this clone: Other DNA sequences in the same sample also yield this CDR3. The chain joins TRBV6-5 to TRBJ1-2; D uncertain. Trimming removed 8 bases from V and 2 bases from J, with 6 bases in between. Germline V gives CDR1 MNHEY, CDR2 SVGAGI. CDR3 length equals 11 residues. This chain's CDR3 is CASGQNYGYTF. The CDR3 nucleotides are TGTGCCAGCGGGCAGAACTATGGCTACACCTTC.

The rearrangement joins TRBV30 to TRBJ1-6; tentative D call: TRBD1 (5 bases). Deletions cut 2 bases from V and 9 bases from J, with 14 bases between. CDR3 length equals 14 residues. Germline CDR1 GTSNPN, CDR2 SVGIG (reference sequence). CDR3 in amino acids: CAWSLGGASSPLHF. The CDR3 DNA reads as TGTGCCTGGAGTTTGGGGGGTGCAAGTTCACCCCTCCACTTT.

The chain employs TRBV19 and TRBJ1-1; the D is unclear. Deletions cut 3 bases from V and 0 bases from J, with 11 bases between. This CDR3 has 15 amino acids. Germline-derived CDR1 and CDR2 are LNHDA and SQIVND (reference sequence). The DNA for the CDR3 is TGTGCCAGTAGTATCAACGGCAGACTGAACACTGAAGCTTTCTTT. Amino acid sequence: CASSINGRLNTEAFF. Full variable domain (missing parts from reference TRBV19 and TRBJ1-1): DGGITQSPKYLFRKEGQNVTLSCEQNLNHDAMYWYRQDPGQGLRLIYYSQIVNDFQKGDIAEGYSVSREKKESFPLTVTSAQKNPTAFYLCASSINGRLNTEAFFGQGTRLTVV.

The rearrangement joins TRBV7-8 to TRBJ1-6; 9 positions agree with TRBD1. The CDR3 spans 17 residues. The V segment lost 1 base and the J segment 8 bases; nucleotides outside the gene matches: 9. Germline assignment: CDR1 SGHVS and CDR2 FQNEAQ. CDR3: CASSLVGLGQGDSPLHF. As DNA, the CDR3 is TGTGCCAGCAGCTTAGTAGGTCTGGGACAGGGTGATTCACCCCTCCACTTT.

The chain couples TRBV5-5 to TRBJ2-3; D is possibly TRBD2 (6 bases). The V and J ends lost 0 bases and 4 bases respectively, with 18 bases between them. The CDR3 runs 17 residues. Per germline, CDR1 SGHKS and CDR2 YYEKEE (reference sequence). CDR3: CASSLAGTRGASDTQYF. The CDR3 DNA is TGTGCCAGCAGCTTGGCCGGGACTCGCGGAGCCTCAGATACGCAGTATTTT. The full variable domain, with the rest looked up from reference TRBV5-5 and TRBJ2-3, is DAGVTQSPTHLIKTRGQQVTLRCSPISGHKSVSWYQQVLGQGPQFIFQYYEKEERGRGNFPDRFSARQFPNYSSELNVNALLLGDSALYLCASSLAGTRGASDTQYFGPGTRLTVL.

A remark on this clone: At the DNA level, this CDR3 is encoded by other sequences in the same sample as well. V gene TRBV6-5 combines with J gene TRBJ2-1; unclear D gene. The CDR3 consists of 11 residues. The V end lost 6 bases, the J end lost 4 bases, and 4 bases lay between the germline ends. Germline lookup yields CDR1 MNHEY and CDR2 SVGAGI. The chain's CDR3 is CASSLYNEQFF. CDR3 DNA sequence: TGTGCCAGCAGCCTTTACAATGAGCAGTTCTTC.

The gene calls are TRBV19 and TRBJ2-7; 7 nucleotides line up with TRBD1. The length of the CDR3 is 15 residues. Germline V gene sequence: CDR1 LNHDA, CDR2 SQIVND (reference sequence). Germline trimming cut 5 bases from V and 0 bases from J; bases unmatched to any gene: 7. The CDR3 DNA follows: TGTGCCAGTAGTCACCCCGGGACAGCCTCCTACGAGCAGTACTTC. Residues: CASSHPGTASYEQYF.